This is a list of T cell receptor beta chains from one sample in a study of cytomegalovirus exposure and HLA in healthy donors. Measured with immunoSEQ multiplex PCR; TCRdb has only the in-frame clones, and not every one. The table has approximately 120,000 clones, around three quarters seen once. The specimen was PBMCs. All receptors come from a woman between 50 and 59 years old in good health and CMV-seropositive. CDR3s include the opening cysteine and the closing phenylalanine or tryptophan. A D gene is named only where the DNA matches it firmly. Size tells how often a clone was seen (once, few, many) or the class of an expanded clone, and some rows leave it out.

v_gene	abundance	d_gene	j_gene	CDR3aa	CDR3nt
TRBV6-4	NA	NA	TRBJ2-5	CASSDSPRGTQYF	TGTGCCAGCAGTGACTCCCCGCGGGGGACCCAGTACTTC
TRBV9	few	NA	TRBJ2-3	CASSVLLEGADTQYF	TGTGCCAGCAGCGTCCTTCTTGAGGGGGCAGATACGCAGTATTTT
TRBV19	NA	TRBD2	TRBJ2-1	CASSIRWASGEAYNEQFF	TGTGCCAGTAGTATCCGATGGGCTAGCGGGGAGGCCTACAATGAGCAGTTCTTC
TRBV5-1	NA	NA	TRBJ1-3	CASSLKTGGGNTIYF	TGCGCCAGCAGCTTAAAGACGGGGGGTGGAAACACCATATATTTT
TRBV18	NA	TRBD2	TRBJ2-3	CASSPSGLAGFVDTQYF	TGTGCCAGCTCACCATCCGGACTAGCGGGATTTGTGGATACGCAGTATTTT
TRBV27	NA	TRBD1	TRBJ2-2	CASSLLESGTGNTGELFF	TGTGCCAGCAGTTTATTGGAGTCCGGGACAGGGAACACCGGGGAGCTGTTTTTT
TRBV2	NA	NA	TRBJ1-5	CASRPDRNGNQPQHF	TGTGCCAGCAGACCCGACAGGAACGGCAATCAGCCCCAGCATTTT
TRBV11-3	NA	TRBD1	TRBJ2-5	CASSLGGQEAETQYF	TGTGCCAGCAGCTTAGGAGGACAGGAGGCGGAGACCCAGTACTTC
TRBV9	NA	TRBD2	TRBJ2-3	CASSDRLAGTSTDTQYF	TGTGCCAGCAGCGACCGACTAGCGGGGACTAGCACAGATACGCAGTATTTT
TRBV7-8	once	NA	TRBJ2-1	CASSSRGMGVNEQFF	TGTGCCAGCAGCTCCAGGGGTATGGGGGTTAATGAGCAGTTCTTC
TRBV9	NA	NA	TRBJ1-6	CASSVLQGSPLHF	TGTGCCAGCAGCGTTCTACAGGGATCACCCCTCCACTTT
TRBV4-2	NA	TRBD1	TRBJ2-7	CASSQDRRQGEYF	TGTGCCAGCAGCCAAGATCGTCGGCAGGGGGAGTACTTC
TRBV4-3	few	NA	TRBJ1-6	CASSQGGPNSPLHF	TGCGCCAGCAGCCAGGGGGGACCTAATTCACCCCTCCACTTT
TRBV21-1	NA	NA	TRBJ2-3	CASSAGLAVTDTQYF	TGTGCCAGCAGCGCGGGACTAGCGGTCACAGATACGCAGTATTTT
TRBV27	few	NA	TRBJ2-5	CASTPFSGATQETQYF	TGTGCCAGCACCCCCTTCAGCGGAGCGACCCAAGAGACCCAGTACTTC
TRBV7-9	NA	TRBD2	TRBJ2-5	CASSLSSGGKETQYF	TGTGCCAGCAGCTTATCTAGCGGTGGTAAAGAGACCCAGTACTTC
TRBV25-1	few	NA	TRBJ1-2	CASSEVRGSYTF	TGTGCCAGCAGTGAAGTAAGGGGTAGCTACACCTTC
TRBV28	NA	NA	TRBJ2-7	CASRPGGASYEQYF	TGTGCCAGCAGACCTGGCGGGGCGTCCTACGAGCAGTACTTC
TRBV7-6	NA	TRBD1	TRBJ2-2	CASSLGTGGAYTGELFF	TGTGCCAGCAGCTTAGGGACAGGGGGCGCCTACACCGGGGAGCTGTTTTTT
TRBV10-3	NA	NA	TRBJ2-1	CAISGQRFSEQFF	TGTGCCATCAGTGGCCAGCGGTTCAGTGAGCAGTTCTTC
TRBV6-5	few	NA	TRBJ2-2	CASSYPSTGELFF	TGTGCCAGCAGTTACCCCAGCACCGGGGAGCTGTTTTTT
TRBV5-6	NA	TRBD2	TRBJ2-7	CASSLGGSSYEQYF	TGTGCCAGCAGCTTGGGCGGGAGCTCCTACGAGCAGTACTTC
TRBV25-1	NA	NA	TRBJ2-4	CASGGPGGSQYF	TGTGCCAGCGGAGGACCCGGAGGCAGTCAGTACTTC
TRBV6-5	few	TRBD2	TRBJ2-7	CASRRGLAVSYEQYF	TGTGCCAGCAGGCGGGGACTAGCGGTTTCCTACGAGCAGTACTTC
TRBV6-1	NA	TRBD2	TRBJ2-1	CASRSPGTSVNEQFF	TGTGCCAGCAGGAGCCCCGGGACTAGTGTTAATGAGCAGTTCTTC
TRBV5-6	NA	NA	TRBJ2-6	CASSFGGTSGANVLTF	TGTGCCAGCAGCTTCGGCGGAACCTCTGGGGCCAACGTCCTGACTTTC
TRBV7-2	NA	TRBD2	TRBJ2-5	CASSPGGGAETQYF	TGTGCCAGCAGCCCGGGAGGAGGGGCAGAGACCCAGTACTTC
TRBV4-3	NA	TRBD2	TRBJ2-7	CASSQGGGLADPSSYEQYF	TGCGCCAGCAGCCAAGGAGGGGGACTAGCGGACCCGAGCTCCTACGAGCAGTACTTC
TRBV11-3	NA	TRBD2	TRBJ2-1	CASSPVGDSGYNEQFF	TGTGCCAGCAGCCCAGTCGGTGATAGCGGGTACAATGAGCAGTTCTTC
TRBV9	NA	TRBD1	TRBJ2-5	CASSQGQQETQYF	TGTGCCAGCAGTCAGGGACAGCAAGAGACCCAGTACTTC
TRBV5-4	NA	TRBD1	TRBJ2-5	CASSSAGQGGETQYF	TGTGCCAGCAGCTCGGCAGGACAGGGCGGGGAGACCCAGTACTTC
TRBV5-8	once	NA	TRBJ2-7	CAREGREQYF	TGTGCCAGGGAGGGCAGGGAGCAGTACTTC
TRBV9	NA	TRBD2	TRBJ2-1	CASSVRASGTGNEQFF	TGTGCCAGCAGCGTAAGGGCTAGCGGGACGGGGAATGAGCAGTTCTTC
TRBV11-1	NA	NA	TRBJ1-1	CASSLALGSQNTEAFF	TGTGCCAGCAGCTTGGCCCTTGGCAGTCAAAACACTGAAGCTTTCTTT
TRBV7-8	few	NA	TRBJ1-2	CASSLGHGYTF	TGTGCCAGCAGCTTAGGGCATGGCTACACCTTC
TRBV5-4	NA	NA	TRBJ2-3	CASSPKGGGTGTDTQYF	TGTGCCAGCAGCCCTAAAGGGGGCGGGACAGGCACAGATACGCAGTATTTT
TRBV9	NA	TRBD2	TRBJ2-1	CASSEASGGRNEQFF	TGTGCCAGCAGCGAAGCTAGCGGGGGGCGCAATGAGCAGTTCTTC
TRBV29-1	few	NA	TRBJ1-2	CSVSEGYGYTF	TGCAGCGTTAGCGAAGGCTATGGCTACACCTTC
TRBV6-1	NA	NA	TRBJ2-4	CASSPQGTKNIQYF	TGTGCCAGCAGCCCCCAGGGGACCAAAAACATTCAGTACTTC
TRBV5-8	few	TRBD2	TRBJ2-1	CASSLAVLAGASYNEQFF	TGTGCCAGCAGCTTGGCCGTGTTAGCGGGAGCGTCCTACAATGAGCAGTTCTTC
TRBV6-5	NA	NA	TRBJ1-2	CASTHPGNGYTF	TGTGCCAGCACCCACCCAGGGAATGGCTACACCTTC
TRBV6-1	few	TRBD2	TRBJ2-5	CASSNPGLGRETQYF	TGTGCCAGCAGTAACCCGGGACTAGGGCGAGAGACCCAGTACTTC
TRBV29-1	NA	NA	TRBJ1-2	CSAGSTDGYTF	TGCAGCGCCGGGTCGACGGATGGCTACACCTTC
TRBV5-4	NA	TRBD1	TRBJ2-5	CASSPSTGVETQYF	TGTGCCAGCAGCCCTTCCACAGGGGTCGAGACCCAGTACTTC
TRBV11-2	once	TRBD2	TRBJ2-3	CASSFMGLAGARDTQYF	TGTGCCAGCAGCTTTATGGGACTAGCGGGGGCACGGGATACGCAGTATTTT
TRBV9	few	NA	TRBJ2-2	CASSVAQGPGELFF	TGTGCCAGCAGCGTAGCTCAGGGTCCCGGGGAGCTGTTTTTT
TRBV10-3	NA	TRBD1	TRBJ1-1	CAISLSRTGMATEAFF	TGTGCCATCAGTCTTTCACGGACAGGGATGGCCACTGAAGCTTTCTTT
TRBV18	NA	NA	TRBJ2-2	CASSSGTGELFF	TGTGCCAGCTCATCAGGAACCGGGGAGCTGTTTTTT